This TCR beta chain was obtained from a study of CD8 T cells in Susac syndrome. Negative isolation yielded CD4+ and CD8+ T cells, and FACS enriched TEMRA cells. The RNA, roughly 0.45 to 1 ug, was put through reverse transcription using random hexamers. Amplification of TCR beta CDR3 by immunoSEQ multiplex PCR spanned 54 Vbeta and 13 Jbeta. One entry per CDR3 protein results from TCRdb running MiXCR on the immunoSEQ multiplex PCR reads. The table has around 150,000 distinct CDR3 sequences, less than 95% seen once. The sequence derives from a human donor with multiple sclerosis. Material: CD4+ T cells from PBMCs.

The CDR3 loop is CASSWGTGGGSTEAFF. CDR3 DNA: TGCGCCAGCAGCTGGGGGACAGGGGGCGGAAGCACTGAAGCTTTCTTT. The gene calls are TRBV5-1 and TRBJ1-1; TRBD1 aligns across 12 bases. The CDR3 contains 16 residues. Germline V gene lookup returns CDR1 SGHRS and CDR2 YFSETQ. The V segment lost 3 bases and the J segment 4 bases; nucleotides outside the gene matches: 7.